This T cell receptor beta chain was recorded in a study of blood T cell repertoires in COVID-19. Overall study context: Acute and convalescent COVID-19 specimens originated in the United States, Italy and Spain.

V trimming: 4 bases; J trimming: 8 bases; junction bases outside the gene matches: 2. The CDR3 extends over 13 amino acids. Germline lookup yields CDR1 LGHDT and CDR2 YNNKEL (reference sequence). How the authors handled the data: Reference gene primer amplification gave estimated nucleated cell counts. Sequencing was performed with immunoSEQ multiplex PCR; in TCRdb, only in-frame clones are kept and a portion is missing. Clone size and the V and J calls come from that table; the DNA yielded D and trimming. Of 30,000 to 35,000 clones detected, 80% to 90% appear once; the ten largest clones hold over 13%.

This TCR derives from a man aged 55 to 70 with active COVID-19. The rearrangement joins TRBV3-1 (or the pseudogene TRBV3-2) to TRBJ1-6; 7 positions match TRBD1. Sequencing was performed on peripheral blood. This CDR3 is CASSRDSHSPLHF. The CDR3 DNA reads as TGTGCCAGCAGCCGGGACAGTCATTCACCCCTCCACTTT.